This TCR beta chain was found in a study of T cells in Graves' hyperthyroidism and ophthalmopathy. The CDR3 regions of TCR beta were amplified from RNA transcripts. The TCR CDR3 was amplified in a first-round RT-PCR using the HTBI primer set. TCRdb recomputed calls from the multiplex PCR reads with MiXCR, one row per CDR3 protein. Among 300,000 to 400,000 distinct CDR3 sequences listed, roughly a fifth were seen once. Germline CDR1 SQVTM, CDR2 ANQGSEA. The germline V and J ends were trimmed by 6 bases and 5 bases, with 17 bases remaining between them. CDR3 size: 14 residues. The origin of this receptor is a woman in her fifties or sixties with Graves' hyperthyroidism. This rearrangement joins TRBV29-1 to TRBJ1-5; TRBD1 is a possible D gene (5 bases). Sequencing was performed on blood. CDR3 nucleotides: TGCAGCGTAGTTCCCGACGGCAGGGATCAGCCCCAGCATTTT. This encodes CSVVPDGRDQPQHF.